This T cell receptor (beta chain) was sequenced for a study of cytomegalovirus exposure and HLA in healthy donors. Study findings and constraints: One variant, a missense change in DCLRE1C, was linked in a later analysis to TCR beta V- and J-gene trimming. The authors listed 150 or so TCR beta chains as cytomegalovirus-associated. Earlier analysis found most TCR beta V segments productive about 87% or about 30% of the time.

This clone was recorded once. The antigen remains unidentified. Use of 60 Vbeta and 13 Jbeta primers characterized the PCR. Assay used: immunoSEQ multiplex PCR; TCRdb lists only in-frame clones, some missing. The sample holds about 180,000 clones, around 84% seen once. The receptor was isolated from a girl aged 2 to 9 in good health and CMV-seropositive. The specimen sequenced was PBMCs.

The CDR3 loop is CASSPTSIYEQYF. The CDR3, as DNA: TGTGCCAGCAGCCCAACTAGCATCTACGAGCAGTACTTC. This rearrangement joins TRBV7-2 to TRBJ2-7, with D possibly TRBD2 on 6 matching bases. CDR3 length: 13 residues. CDR1 is SGHTA, CDR2 FQGNSA, per germline. Trimming took 5 bases from V and 3 from J, leaving 11 bases between them.